The rows below give T cell receptor beta chains drawn from one sample of a study of T cell clonotyping in hematopoietic cell transplantation. Using immunoSEQ multiplex PCR, the repertoire was profiled, and TCRdb retains in-frame clones only, with some absent. The sample includes roughly 5,000 clones, approximately 89% of them seen just once. Sequenced material: peripheral blood mononuclear cells, taken 100 days after allogeneic stem cell transplant. These receptors were taken from an older male patient who had an allogeneic stem cell transplant from an unrelated donor, so T cells may come from the graft donor. Some clones in this sample may be carry-over from other donors' samples. Both conserved end residues are part of each CDR3. Fields, in order: V gene, J gene, CDR3 protein.

v_gene: TRBV6-6
j_gene: TRBJ2-7
CDR3aa: CASSWTSSAEQYF

v_gene: TRBV4-3
j_gene: TRBJ1-1
CDR3aa: CASSQVGHSQAEAFF

v_gene: TRBV5-1
j_gene: TRBJ1-1
CDR3aa: CASSTLPGAEAFF

v_gene: TRBV7-7
j_gene: TRBJ2-7
CDR3aa: CASSLVPGFPNEQYF

v_gene: TRBV19
j_gene: TRBJ2-1
CDR3aa: CASSIQGAYNEQFF

v_gene: TRBV28
j_gene: TRBJ2-1
CDR3aa: CASSLRLAGHNEQFF

v_gene: TRBV4-1
j_gene: TRBJ1-2
CDR3aa: CASSREAARDGYTF

v_gene: TRBV19
j_gene: TRBJ2-5
CDR3aa: CASSIRTSGTETQYF

v_gene: TRBV27
j_gene: TRBJ2-7
CDR3aa: CASSSLAGGSYEQYF

v_gene: TRBV6-1
j_gene: TRBJ2-7
CDR3aa: CASKSGGSSYEQYF

v_gene: TRBV28
j_gene: TRBJ2-7
CDR3aa: CASTKSSGSSYEQYF

v_gene: TRBV7-6
j_gene: TRBJ2-7
CDR3aa: CASSLTLGSYEQYF

v_gene: TRBV5-1
j_gene: TRBJ2-7
CDR3aa: CASSLATDYEQYF

v_gene: TRBV19
j_gene: TRBJ2-7
CDR3aa: CASSIDPGRAYEQYF

v_gene: TRBV4-1
j_gene: TRBJ2-2
CDR3aa: CASSQDLTKADTGELFF

v_gene: TRBV10-3
j_gene: TRBJ2-2
CDR3aa: CAIREVIAGGSTGELFF

v_gene: TRBV6-6
j_gene: TRBJ1-4
CDR3aa: CASSYAGGGEKLFF

v_gene: TRBV15
j_gene: TRBJ2-1
CDR3aa: CATSRDPATGFNEQFF

v_gene: TRBV9
j_gene: TRBJ2-7
CDR3aa: CASSRGGSYEQYF

v_gene: TRBV27
j_gene: TRBJ2-1
CDR3aa: CASRGYGYNEQFF

v_gene: TRBV28
j_gene: TRBJ1-5
CDR3aa: CASSSGTPLAQHF

v_gene: TRBV19
j_gene: TRBJ1-1
CDR3aa: CASIPFGGGNTEAFF

v_gene: TRBV6-1
j_gene: TRBJ1-1
CDR3aa: CASSERGKKAFHTEAFF

v_gene: TRBV29-1
j_gene: TRBJ2-7
CDR3aa: CSVLLANYEQYF

v_gene: TRBV28
j_gene: TRBJ1-1
CDR3aa: CASRYLGTEAFF

v_gene: TRBV6-1
j_gene: TRBJ2-7
CDR3aa: CASSEWETSPYEQYF

v_gene: TRBV5-6
j_gene: TRBJ2-3
CDR3aa: CASSSPGQGDTQYF

v_gene: TRBV6-5
j_gene: TRBJ2-1
CDR3aa: CASSFWRESNEQFF

v_gene: TRBV27
j_gene: TRBJ2-3
CDR3aa: CATSSGTNSGTQYF

v_gene: TRBV6-6
j_gene: TRBJ2-5
CDR3aa: CASSSWTIQETQYF

v_gene: TRBV18
j_gene: TRBJ1-2
CDR3aa: CASSPVTVTANYGYTF

v_gene: TRBV4-1
j_gene: TRBJ1-5
CDR3aa: CASSQGISSNQPQHF

v_gene: TRBV6-1
j_gene: TRBJ1-2
CDR3aa: CASSEYPGATGPLSYGYTF

v_gene: TRBV7-8
j_gene: TRBJ1-4
CDR3aa: CASSPTGRTNEKLFF

v_gene: TRBV4-1
j_gene: TRBJ2-3
CDR3aa: CASSQEPGSTDTQYF

v_gene: TRBV29-1
j_gene: TRBJ1-2
CDR3aa: CSPEIWRGGDGYTF

v_gene: TRBV7-2
j_gene: TRBJ2-7
CDR3aa: CASSLGAGGLEQYF

v_gene: TRBV30
j_gene: TRBJ2-3
CDR3aa: CAWSVGTSSTDTQYF

v_gene: TRBV13
j_gene: TRBJ1-1
CDR3aa: CASSFESLDTEAFF

v_gene: TRBV30
j_gene: TRBJ1-1
CDR3aa: CAWSHGTDTEAFF

v_gene: TRBV6-6
j_gene: TRBJ1-1
CDR3aa: CASSSPDRVRTEAFF

v_gene: TRBV28
j_gene: TRBJ2-7
CDR3aa: CASSETGTGDSYEQYF

v_gene: TRBV27
j_gene: TRBJ1-6
CDR3aa: CASSHGTAVYSPLHF

v_gene: TRBV7-9
j_gene: TRBJ2-6
CDR3aa: CASSTPRGRDPGANVLTF

v_gene: TRBV4-1
j_gene: TRBJ2-7
CDR3aa: CASSRGLPPRETQYF